The rows below give T cell receptor beta chains drawn from one sample of a study of Ad26.COV2.S vaccination and SARS-CoV-2 variants. Data came from immunoSEQ multiplex PCR; TCRdb stores just in-frame clones and leaves some out. The table shows over 110,000 clones, with roughly 90% occurring only once. The specimen comprised peripheral blood, sampled after recovery from COVID-19. All receptors come from a human donor who had recovered from COVID-19. Both conserved end residues are part of each CDR3. A D gene is named only where the DNA matches it firmly. The size field is filled for only some rows; it gives once, few, many or a size class.

CDR3 DNA | CDR3 protein | D gene | clone size | J gene | V gene
TGTGCCAGCAGCTTAAATCTGCATTCACCCCTCCACTTT | CASSLNLHSPLHF | . | . | TRBJ1-6 | TRBV11-3
TGTGCCAGCAGCTTGTACTCGGGAGCCTATGGCTACACCTTC | CASSLYSGAYGYTF | . | once | TRBJ1-2 | TRBV5-6
TGTGCCAGCAGCTTCGGTCTTGGACAGGGAGGGGAAAAACTGTTTTTT | CASSFGLGQGGEKLFF | TRBD1 | . | TRBJ1-4 | TRBV7-9
TGTGCCAGCAGCCTTTACCAGGGCTCCTACGAGCAGTACTTC | CASSLYQGSYEQYF | . | . | TRBJ2-7 | TRBV7-8
TGTGCCAGCAGCTTCAGGGGGCTAGGCAATCAGCCCCAGCATTTT | CASSFRGLGNQPQHF | TRBD1 | . | TRBJ1-5 | TRBV5-6
TGCGCCAGCAGCTTGGCTCCGGGGAGTAACGGGGAGCTGTTTTTT | CASSLAPGSNGELFF | . | . | TRBJ2-2 | TRBV5-1
TGTGCCAGTAGTATAGATCGGGGGGAGAATACTGAAGCTTTCTTT | CASSIDRGENTEAFF | . | . | TRBJ1-1 | TRBV19
TGTGCCAGCAGACCTAGGACGGGGCTTTACAATGAGCAGTTCTTC | CASRPRTGLYNEQFF | . | . | TRBJ2-1 | TRBV28
TGTGCCAGCAGCGTAAACGTTGACACCGGGGAGCTGTTTTTT | CASSVNVDTGELFF | . | . | TRBJ2-2 | TRBV9
TGTGCCAGCAGTTTAGGGAACACTGAAGCTTTCTTT | CASSLGNTEAFF | . | . | TRBJ1-1 | TRBV28
TGCAGCGTTGTTGTCGGGGCTAGCTCCTATAATTCACCCCTCCACTTT | CSVVVGASSYNSPLHF | . | . | TRBJ1-6 | TRBV29-1
TGTGCCAGCAGGATACGGCAGGGAGGCTTTTCTGATTCACCCCTCCACTTT | CASRIRQGGFSDSPLHF | . | . | TRBJ1-6 | TRBV11-2
TGTGCCAGCAACCAAGCCCAGTTCTATAATTCACCCCTCCACTTT | CASNQAQFYNSPLHF | . | . | TRBJ1-6 | TRBV28